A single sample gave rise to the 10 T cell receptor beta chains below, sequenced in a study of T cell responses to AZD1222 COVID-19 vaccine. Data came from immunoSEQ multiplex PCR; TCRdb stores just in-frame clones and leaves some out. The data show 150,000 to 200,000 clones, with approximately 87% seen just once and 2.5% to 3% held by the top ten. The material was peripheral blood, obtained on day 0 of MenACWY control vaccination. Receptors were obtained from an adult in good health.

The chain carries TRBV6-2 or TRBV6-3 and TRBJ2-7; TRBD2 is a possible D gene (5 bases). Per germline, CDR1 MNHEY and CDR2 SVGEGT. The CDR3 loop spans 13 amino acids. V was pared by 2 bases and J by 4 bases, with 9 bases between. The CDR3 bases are TGTGCCAGCAGTTACCCCGAGCGGTACGAGCAGTACTTC. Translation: CASSYPERYEQYF.

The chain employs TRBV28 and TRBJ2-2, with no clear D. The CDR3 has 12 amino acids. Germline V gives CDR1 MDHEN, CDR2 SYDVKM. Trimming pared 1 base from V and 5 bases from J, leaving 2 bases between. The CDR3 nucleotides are TGTGCCAGCAGTTTATTTACCGGGGAGCTGTTTTTT. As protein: CASSLFTGELFF.

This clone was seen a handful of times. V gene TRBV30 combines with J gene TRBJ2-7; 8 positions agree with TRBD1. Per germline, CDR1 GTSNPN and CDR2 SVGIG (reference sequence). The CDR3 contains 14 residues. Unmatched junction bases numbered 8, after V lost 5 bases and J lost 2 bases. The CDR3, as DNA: TGTGCCTGGGCCCCTACAGGGGGACCCTACGAGCAGTACTTC. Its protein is CAWAPTGGPYEQYF.

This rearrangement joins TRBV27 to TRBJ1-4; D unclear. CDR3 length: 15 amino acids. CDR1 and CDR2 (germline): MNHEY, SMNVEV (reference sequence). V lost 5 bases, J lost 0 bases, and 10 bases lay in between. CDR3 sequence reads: CASSMGGATNEKLFF. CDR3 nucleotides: TGTGCCAGCAGTATGGGTGGGGCAACTAATGAAAAACTGTTTTTT.

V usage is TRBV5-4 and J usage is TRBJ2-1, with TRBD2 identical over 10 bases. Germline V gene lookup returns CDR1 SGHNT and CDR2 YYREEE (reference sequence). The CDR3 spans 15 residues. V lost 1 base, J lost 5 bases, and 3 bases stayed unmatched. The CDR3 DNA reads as TGTGCCAGCAGCTTGCAGCGGGGGGGTAACAATGAGCAGTTCTTC. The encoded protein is CASSLQRGGNNEQFF.

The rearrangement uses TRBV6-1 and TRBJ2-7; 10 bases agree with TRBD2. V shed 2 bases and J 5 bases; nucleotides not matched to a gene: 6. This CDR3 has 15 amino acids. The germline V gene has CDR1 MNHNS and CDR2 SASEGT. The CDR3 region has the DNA TGTGCCAGCAGTGAACCAGCGGGAGGGCCCAACGAGCAGTACTTC. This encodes CASSEPAGGPNEQYF.

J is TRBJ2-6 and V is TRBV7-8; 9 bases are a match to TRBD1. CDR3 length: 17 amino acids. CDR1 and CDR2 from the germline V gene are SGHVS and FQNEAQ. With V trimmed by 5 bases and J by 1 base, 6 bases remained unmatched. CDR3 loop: CASSGHRGRSGANVLTF. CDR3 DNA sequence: TGTGCCAGCAGCGGACACAGGGGGCGTTCTGGGGCCAACGTCCTGACTTTC. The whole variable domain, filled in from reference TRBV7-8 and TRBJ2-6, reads GAGVSQSPRYKVAKRGQDVALRCDPISGHVSLFWYQQALGQGPEFLTYFQNEAQLDKSGLPSDRFFAERPEGSVSTLKIQRTQQEDSAVYLCASSGHRGRSGANVLTFGAGSRLTVL.

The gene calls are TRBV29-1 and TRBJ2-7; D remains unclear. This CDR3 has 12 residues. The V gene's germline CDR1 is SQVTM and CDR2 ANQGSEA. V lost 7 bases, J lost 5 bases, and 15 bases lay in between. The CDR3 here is CSAIGPEDEQYF. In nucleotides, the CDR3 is TGCAGCGCCATTGGCCCCGAGGACGAGCAGTACTTC.

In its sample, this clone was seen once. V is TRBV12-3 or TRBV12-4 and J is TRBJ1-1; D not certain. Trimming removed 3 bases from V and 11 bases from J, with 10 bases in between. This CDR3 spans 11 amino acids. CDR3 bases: TGTGCCAGCAGTTTTGCGGTCGTGGCTTTCTTT. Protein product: CASSFAVVAFF.

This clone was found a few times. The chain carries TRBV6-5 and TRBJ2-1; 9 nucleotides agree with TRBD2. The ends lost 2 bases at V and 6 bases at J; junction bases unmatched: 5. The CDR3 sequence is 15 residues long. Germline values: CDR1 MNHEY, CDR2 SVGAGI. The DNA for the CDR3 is TGTGCCAGCAGTTACGCGACTAGCGGACGCAATGAGCAGTTCTTC. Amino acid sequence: CASSYATSGRNEQFF.